One and the same sample provided the 27 T cell receptor beta chains below, sequenced in a study of blood T cell repertoires in COVID-19. Sequencing used immunoSEQ multiplex PCR; TCRdb keeps in-frame clones, though not all of them. The table records over 450,000 clones, around nine tenths of them present only once. The sequencing sample was made of peripheral blood. Receptors originate from a woman in her fifties or sixties with COVID-19, enrolled during active disease.

This sequence joins TRBV7-9 and TRBJ2-1, with a weak D call TRBD1 (6 bases). CDR3 length equals 17 residues. The germline V and J ends were trimmed by 1 base and 3 bases, with 16 bases remaining between them. Germline V gene sequence: CDR1 SEHNR, CDR2 FQNEAQ (reference sequence). CDR3 sequence: CASSLVQGLGGYNEQFF. CDR3 nucleotides: TGTGCCAGCAGCTTAGTTCAGGGGCTAGGGGGCTACAATGAGCAGTTCTTC.

CDR3 sequence (DNA): TGCGCCAGCAGTGCGACTCTGATTGGGCCCCAGCATTTT. It codes for CASSATLIGPQHF. The V gene is TRBV10-2, the J gene TRBJ1-5, with D unresolved. V lost 4 bases to trimming and J lost 9 bases, with 13 bases between them. The CDR3 consists of 13 residues. Per the germline V gene, CDR1 is WSHSY and CDR2 is SAAADI.

The chain uses TRBV3-1 (or the pseudogene TRBV3-2) and TRBJ2-5; D is uncertain. The CDR3 runs 14 residues. Germline V gene lookup returns CDR1 LGHDT and CDR2 YNNKEL (reference sequence). The V and J ends lost 1 base and 5 bases respectively, with 11 bases between them. The CDR3 is CASSQAAAEETQYF. Here the CDR3 DNA reads TGTGCCAGCAGCCAAGCGGCGGCTGAGGAGACCCAGTACTTC.

The count of this clone is one. The CDR3 loop reads CASSPNAQTVNTEAFF. Here the CDR3 DNA reads TGTGCCAGCAGCCCAAACGCCCAGACAGTGAACACTGAAGCTTTCTTT. The rearrangement joins TRBV5-4 to TRBJ1-1, with a weak D call TRBD1 (5 bases). The CDR3 length is 16 residues. With 4 bases removed from V and 0 bases from J, the gap between germline ends came to 16 bases. Germline loops: CDR1 SGHNT, CDR2 YYREEE (reference sequence).

The table lists this clone with a few counts. The V and J genes are TRBV29-1 and TRBJ2-3; 8 positions match TRBD2. The V gene end was trimmed by 1 base and the J gene end by 4 bases; junction bases not matched to a gene: 4. The CDR3 is made up of 14 amino acids. CDR1 and CDR2 (germline): SQVTM, ANQGSEA. The CDR3 sequence: CSVEAGGAADTQYF. The CDR3, as DNA: TGCAGCGTTGAAGCGGGGGGGGCAGCAGATACGCAGTATTTT.

The CDR3 is CASGYRDEQYF. The DNA for the CDR3 is TGTGCCAGCGGTTACAGGGACGAGCAGTACTTC. V usage is TRBV6-4 and J usage is TRBJ2-7; possibly TRBD1 for D (6 bases). V was clipped by 8 bases and J by 5 bases, with 10 bases between them. CDR3 size: 11 residues. Germline V lookup: CDR1 MRHNA, CDR2 SNTAGT.

V gene TRBV19 combines with J gene TRBJ2-6; a weak D match, TRBD1 (5 bases). Trimming removed 5 bases at V and 0 bases at J, with 8 bases between. The CDR3 length is 15 residues. Germline assignment: CDR1 LNHDA and CDR2 SQIVND (reference sequence). CDR3 amino acids: CASSYTGSGANVLTF. The CDR3 nucleotides read TGTGCCAGTAGTTATACAGGCTCTGGGGCCAACGTCCTGACTTTC.

The genes are TRBV5-5 and TRBJ2-7; D remains ambiguous. Germline V gene data show CDR1 as SGHKS and CDR2 as YYEKEE (reference sequence). The CDR3 has 12 residues. Trimming removed 4 bases from V and 5 bases from J, with 10 bases in between. The DNA of the CDR3 is TGTGCCAGCAGCGAAGACACCAACGAGCAGTACTTC. This sequence encodes CASSEDTNEQYF.

This chain uses TRBV7-8 with TRBJ2-7, with TRBD1 matching 9 bases. CDR1 is SGHVS and CDR2 is FQNEAQ in the germline V gene. Trimming took 3 bases from V and 2 from J; bases not matched to a gene: 2. The CDR3 covers 14 residues. CDR3: CASSLGTGPYEQYF. The CDR3 bases are TGTGCCAGCAGCTTGGGGACAGGGCCCTACGAGCAGTACTTC.

This sequence joins TRBV5-1 and TRBJ1-5, with TRBD1 identical over 7 bases. The CDR3 loop spans 13 amino acids. The germline V gene encodes CDR1 SGHRS and CDR2 YFSETQ. With 4 bases clipped from V and 6 bases from J, the junction kept 4 bases outside the gene matches. This chain's CDR3 is CASSPTGIQPQHF. DNA for the CDR3: TGCGCCAGCAGCCCGACAGGGATTCAGCCCCAGCATTTT.

This clone appeared once. The gene calls are TRBV24-1 and TRBJ2-5; 11 bases agree with TRBD2. V gave up 3 bases and J gave up 5 bases; unmatched junction bases: 7. Germline V lookup: CDR1 KGHDR, CDR2 SFDVKD. This CDR3 region has 16 residues. The CDR3 is CATSDHSGGARETQYF. DNA of the CDR3: TGTGCCACCAGTGATCATAGCGGGGGGGCCAGGGAGACCCAGTACTTC.

The chain is built from TRBV6-1 and TRBJ2-1; D not resolved. Trimming cost V 3 bases and J 0 bases, with 3 bases left between them. In germline, CDR1 is MNHNS, CDR2 SASEGT. The CDR3 runs to 13 residues. The chain's CDR3 is CASSEYSYNEQFF. Here the CDR3 DNA reads TGTGCCAGCAGTGAGTACTCCTACAATGAGCAGTTCTTC.

The rearrangement links TRBV2 to TRBJ1-1; D is perhaps TRBD1 (5 bases). V dropped 6 bases and J dropped 6 bases, with 17 bases sitting between them. Germline loops: CDR1 SNHLY, CDR2 FYNNEI. CDR3 length: 14 amino acids. CDR3 sequence reads: CASSADMRGAEAFF. CDR3 DNA sequence: TGTGCCAGCAGCGCGGACATGCGGGGGGCTGAAGCTTTCTTT.

This chain joins TRBV7-9 and TRBJ2-4, with D maybe TRBD2 (5 bases). V was trimmed by 4 bases and J by 6 bases, leaving 13 bases between them. The CDR3 extends over 14 amino acids. Per germline, CDR1 SEHNR and CDR2 FQNEAQ (reference sequence). As DNA, the CDR3 is TGTGCCAGCAGCTCGGAGGAAAAAAGAAACATTCAGTACTTC. Its translation is CASSSEEKRNIQYF.

This clone was seen once. The chain recombines TRBV6-5 with TRBJ1-5; TRBD1 might be the D (5 bases). The CDR3 is 13 amino acids. CDR1 and CDR2 (germline): MNHEY, SVGAGI. Trimming shortened V by 10 bases and J by 5 bases, and 15 bases separated the two germline ends. The CDR3 spells CAIATESYQPQHF. The DNA of the CDR3 is TGTGCCATCGCGACAGAATCTTATCAGCCCCAGCATTTT.

The chain joins TRBV19 to TRBJ2-3; tentatively, D is TRBD1 (5 bases). Germline CDR1 and CDR2: LNHDA and SQIVND (reference sequence). The CDR3 has 14 residues. V lost 8 bases and J lost 1, with 13 bases in between. The CDR3 DNA reads as TGTGCCAGTGGGCCCAGGGATGGCACAGATACGCAGTATTTT. This sequence encodes CASGPRDGTDTQYF.

The chain combines TRBV12-3 or TRBV12-4 with TRBJ1-6; 10 bases match TRBD1. This CDR3 comprises 13 residues. The ends lost 4 bases at V and 9 bases at J; junction bases unmatched: 0. The CDR3 region has the DNA TGTGCCAGCAGTTGGACAGGGGGTTCACCCCTCCACTTT. Its translation is CASSWTGGSPLHF.

This chain connects TRBV27 to TRBJ1-1; 7 nucleotides line up with TRBD1. V trimming: 9 bases; J trimming: 2 bases; junction bases outside the gene matches: 6. CDR1 is MNHEY, CDR2 SMNVEV, per germline (reference sequence). CDR3 length equals 13 residues. The CDR3 nucleotides are TGTGCCAGTATGACAGGGAGCAACACTGAAGCTTTCTTT. Translated: CASMTGSNTEAFF.

The J gene is TRBJ1-5, the V gene TRBV5-5; 8 bases agree with TRBD1. From germline, CDR1 is SGHKS and CDR2 YYEKEE (reference sequence). The V segment lost 2 bases and the J segment 1 base; nucleotides outside the gene matches: 17. The CDR3 has 20 residues. CDR3 coding DNA: TGTGCCAGCAGCTTACGCCAGCTGGGGGCAGGGGGCGTAAGCAATCAGCCCCAGCATTTT. Translating it yields CASSLRQLGAGGVSNQPQHF.

The gene calls are TRBV11-2 and TRBJ1-6; D possibly corresponds to TRBD1 (5 bases). CDR1 and CDR2 from the germline V gene are SGHAT and FQNNGV. The CDR3 covers 16 residues. V lost 0 bases and J 7 bases, leaving 13 bases between the germline ends. CDR3 sequence: CASSLDGAVGNSPLHF. DNA for the CDR3: TGTGCCAGCAGCTTAGATGGGGCAGTCGGGAATTCACCCCTCCACTTT.

This chain uses TRBV10-1 with TRBJ2-2; maybe TRBD1 (6 bases). The V gene lost 2 bases and the J gene lost 5 bases, with 12 bases spanning the gap. Germline V gene sequence: CDR1 WNHNN, CDR2 SYGVQD (reference sequence). CDR3 length: 15 amino acids. In DNA form, the CDR3 reads TGCGCCAGCAGTGAGGACCCAGGGGAGACCGGGGAGCTGTTTTTT. Translation: CASSEDPGETGELFF.

As concerns this clone: Compared with germline, one end of the junction differs, possibly owing to a read error. The V and J genes are TRBV6-1 and TRBJ1-1; D gene ambiguous. Germline V CDR1 and CDR2: MNHNS, SASEGT. The CDR3 has 16 amino acids. The DNA for the CDR3 is TGTGCCAGCAGTCAAGCATGGGCGAGGGCGAACACTGAAGCTTTCTTT. Amino acid sequence: CASSQAWARANTEAFF.

The sample holds one count of this clone. This chain uses TRBV28 with TRBJ2-1, with 7 nucleotides matching TRBD2. Germline V lookup: CDR1 MDHEN, CDR2 SYDVKM. V shed 1 base, J shed 3 bases, and the junction held 0 bases outside the gene matches. The CDR3 totals 14 residues. The CDR3 DNA reads TGTGCCAGCAGTTTATCTAGCGGCTACAATGAGCAGTTCTTC. Amino acid sequence: CASSLSSGYNEQFF.

This clone was recorded a few times. This chain uses TRBV6-5 with TRBJ1-1, with D perhaps matching TRBD1 (6 bases). Looked up from germline, CDR1 is MNHEY and CDR2 is SVGAGI. V was shortened by 6 bases and J by 6 bases, with 17 bases between the two germline ends. This CDR3 is 14 amino acids long. CDR3 coding DNA: TGTGCCAGCAGCTTAATGGGGGCTAGGGCTGAAGCTTTCTTT. Encoded protein: CASSLMGARAEAFF.

The chain couples TRBV28 to TRBJ1-3; D is ambiguous. The germline V gene encodes CDR1 MDHEN and CDR2 SYDVKM. The CDR3 has 14 amino acids. The V end lost 2 bases, the J end lost 1 base, and 6 bases lay between the germline ends. CDR3 sequence: CASSLRGSGNTIYF. CDR3 bases: TGTGCCAGCAGTTTACGGGGTTCTGGAAACACCATATATTTT.

The rearrangement uses TRBV5-1 and TRBJ2-7; 7 bases are a match to TRBD1. The CDR3 spans 16 residues. Germline values: CDR1 SGHRS, CDR2 YFSETQ. V trimming: 7 bases; J trimming: 6 bases; junction bases outside the gene matches: 19. The CDR3 DNA follows: TGCGCCAGCGATAAGAGTTCCGGACAGGCCCCCTCCGAGCAGTACTTC. It codes for CASDKSSGQAPSEQYF.

The rearrangement uses TRBV28 and TRBJ2-2, with 8 bases that match TRBD1. Germline trimming cut 6 bases from V and 2 bases from J; bases unmatched to any gene: 5. The CDR3 is 15 residues long. Germline loops: CDR1 MDHEN, CDR2 SYDVKM. The CDR3 loop reads CASSSGTGNTGELFF. In DNA, the CDR3 is TGTGCCAGCAGCTCCGGGACAGGCAACACCGGGGAGCTGTTTTTT.